This T cell receptor beta chain was identified during a study of neurological immune-mediated disorders. Findings of the study overall: No expanded-clone CDR3 amino acid sequence recurred across subjects, suggesting private TCR-beta repertoires. Multiple sclerosis, the disease with the least TCR clonal expansion, fell below healthy controls, whereas HTLV-1-associated myelopathy showed the most.

Germline CDR1 DFQATT, CDR2 SNEGSKA (reference sequence). The CDR3 is 14 residues long. V shed 5 bases and J shed 0 bases, with 10 bases lying between them. With 10-nucleotide random UMIs included, cDNA was synthesized by 5'RACE. TCRdb reprocessed the 5' RACE reads via MiXCR and lists one record per CDR3 protein. In the table there are 25,000 or so distinct CDR3 sequences, roughly 12% of which are singletons. Preparation of the unsorted libraries drew on 2 million PBMCs stored at -80 C. As for this clonotype: Its antigen is currently unknown.

The sequence came from a man aged 60 to 75 in good health. The sample was PBMCs. The J gene is TRBJ1-4, the V gene TRBV20-1, with D uncertain. The CDR3 is CSAVDGATNEKLFF. The CDR3 nucleotides are TGCAGTGCTGTAGACGGTGCAACTAATGAAAAACTGTTTTTT.